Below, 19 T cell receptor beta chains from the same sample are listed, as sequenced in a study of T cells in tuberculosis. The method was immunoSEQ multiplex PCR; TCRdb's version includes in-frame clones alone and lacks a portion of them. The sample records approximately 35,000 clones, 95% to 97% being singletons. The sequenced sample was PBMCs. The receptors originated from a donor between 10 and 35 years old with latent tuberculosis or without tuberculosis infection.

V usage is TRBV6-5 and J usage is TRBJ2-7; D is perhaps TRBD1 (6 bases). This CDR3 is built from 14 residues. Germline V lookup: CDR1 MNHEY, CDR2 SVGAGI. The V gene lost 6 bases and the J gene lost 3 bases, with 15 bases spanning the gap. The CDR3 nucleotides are TGTGCCAGCAGCCGGACAGAAACTCTCTACGAGCAGTACTTC. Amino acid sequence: CASSRTETLYEQYF.

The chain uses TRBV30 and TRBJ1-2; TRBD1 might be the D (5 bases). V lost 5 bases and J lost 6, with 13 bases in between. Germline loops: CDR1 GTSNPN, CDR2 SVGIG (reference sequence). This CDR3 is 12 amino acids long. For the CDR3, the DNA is TGTGCCTGGTGGAGCCGGGGGGATGGCTACACCTTC. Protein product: CAWWSRGDGYTF. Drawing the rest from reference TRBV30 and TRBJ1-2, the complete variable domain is SQTIHQWPATLVQPVGSPLSLECTVEGTSNPNLYWYRQAAGRGLQLLFYSVGIGQISSEVPQNLSASRPQDRQFILSSKKLLLSDSGFYLCAWWSRGDGYTFGSGTRLTVV.

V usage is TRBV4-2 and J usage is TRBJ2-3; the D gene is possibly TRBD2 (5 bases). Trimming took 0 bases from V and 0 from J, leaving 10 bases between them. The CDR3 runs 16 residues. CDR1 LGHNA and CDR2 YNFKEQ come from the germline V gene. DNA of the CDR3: TGTGCCAGCAGCCAAGACAGAGGGCCTAGCACAGATACGCAGTATTTT. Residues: CASSQDRGPSTDTQYF.

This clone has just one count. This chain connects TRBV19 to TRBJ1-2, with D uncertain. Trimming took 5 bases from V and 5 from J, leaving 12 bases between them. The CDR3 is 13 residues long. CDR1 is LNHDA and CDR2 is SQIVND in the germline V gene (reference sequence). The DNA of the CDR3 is TGTGCCAGTAGTGCATCCCCCGGGTATGGCTACACCTTC. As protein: CASSASPGYGYTF.

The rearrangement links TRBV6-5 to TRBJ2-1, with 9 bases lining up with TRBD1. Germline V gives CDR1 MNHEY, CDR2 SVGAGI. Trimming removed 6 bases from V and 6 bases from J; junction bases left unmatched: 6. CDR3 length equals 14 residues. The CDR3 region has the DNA TGTGCCAGCAGACGACAGGGGGGAAGCAATGAGCAGTTCTTC. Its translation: CASRRQGGSNEQFF.

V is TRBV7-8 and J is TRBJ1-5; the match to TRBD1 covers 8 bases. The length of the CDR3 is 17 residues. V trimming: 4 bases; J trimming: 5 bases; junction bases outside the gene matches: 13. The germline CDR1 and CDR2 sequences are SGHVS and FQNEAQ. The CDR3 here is CASSSRPGGVSDQPQHF. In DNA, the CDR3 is TGTGCCAGCAGCTCCCGCCCAGGGGGCGTCTCAGATCAGCCCCAGCATTTT.

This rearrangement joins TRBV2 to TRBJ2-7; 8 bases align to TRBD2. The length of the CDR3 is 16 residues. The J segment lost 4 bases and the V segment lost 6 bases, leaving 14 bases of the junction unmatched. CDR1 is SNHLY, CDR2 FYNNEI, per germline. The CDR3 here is CASSLSGRGALYEQYF. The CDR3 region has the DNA TGTGCCAGCAGCCTCTCTGGGCGGGGGGCCCTATACGAGCAGTACTTC.

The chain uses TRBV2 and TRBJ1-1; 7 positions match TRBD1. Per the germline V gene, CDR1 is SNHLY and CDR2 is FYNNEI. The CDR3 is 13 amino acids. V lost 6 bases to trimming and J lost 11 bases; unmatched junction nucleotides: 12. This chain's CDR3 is CASRDRASSGAFF. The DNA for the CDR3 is TGTGCCAGCAGAGACAGGGCTTCATCGGGCGCTTTCTTT.

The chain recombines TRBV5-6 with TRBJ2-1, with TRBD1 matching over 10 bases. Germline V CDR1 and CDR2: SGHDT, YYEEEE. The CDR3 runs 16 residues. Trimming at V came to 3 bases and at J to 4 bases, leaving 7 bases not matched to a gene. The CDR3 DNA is TGTGCCAGCAGCTACGGCGGGACAGGGGCATACAATGAGCAGTTCTTC. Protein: CASSYGGTGAYNEQFF.

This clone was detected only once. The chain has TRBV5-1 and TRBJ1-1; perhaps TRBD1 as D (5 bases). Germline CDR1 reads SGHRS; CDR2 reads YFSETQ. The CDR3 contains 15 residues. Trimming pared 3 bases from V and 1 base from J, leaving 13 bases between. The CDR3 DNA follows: TGCGCCAGCAGCTCTCGCCGGGGGAGGAACACTGAAGCTTTCTTT. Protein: CASSSRRGRNTEAFF.

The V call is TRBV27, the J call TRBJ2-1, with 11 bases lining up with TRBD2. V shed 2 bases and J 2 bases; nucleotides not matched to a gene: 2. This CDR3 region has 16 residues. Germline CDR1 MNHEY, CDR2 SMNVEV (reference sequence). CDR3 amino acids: CASSLTSGSAYNEQFF. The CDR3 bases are TGTGCCAGCAGTTTAACTAGCGGGAGTGCCTACAATGAGCAGTTCTTC.

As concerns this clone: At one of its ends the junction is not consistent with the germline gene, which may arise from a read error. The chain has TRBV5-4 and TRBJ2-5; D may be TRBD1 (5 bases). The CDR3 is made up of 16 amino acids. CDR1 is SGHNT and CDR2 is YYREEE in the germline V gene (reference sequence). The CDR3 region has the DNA TGTGCCAGTAGCTTCGAGACAGTAAGGTTAGGAGAGACCCAGTACTTC. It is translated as CASSFETVRLGETQYF.

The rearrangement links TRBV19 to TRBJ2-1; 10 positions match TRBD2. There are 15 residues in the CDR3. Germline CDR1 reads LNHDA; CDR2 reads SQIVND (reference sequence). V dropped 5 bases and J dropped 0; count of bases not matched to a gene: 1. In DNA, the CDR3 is TGTGCCAGTAGTCCTAGCGGGAGCTCCTACAATGAGCAGTTCTTC. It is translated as CASSPSGSSYNEQFF.

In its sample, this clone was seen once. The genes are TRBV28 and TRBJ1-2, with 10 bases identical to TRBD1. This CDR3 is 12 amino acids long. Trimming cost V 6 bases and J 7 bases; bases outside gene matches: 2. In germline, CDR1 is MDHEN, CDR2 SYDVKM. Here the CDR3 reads CASSRTGGGYTF. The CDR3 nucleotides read TGTGCCAGCAGCCGGACAGGGGGTGGCTACACCTTC.

The CDR3 sequence: CASGESGSTGELFF. The CDR3 bases are TGTGCCAGTGGGGAGAGCGGGAGCACCGGGGAGCTGTTTTTT. The V call is TRBV7-9, the J call TRBJ2-2; TRBD2 agrees at 8 bases. This CDR3 is built from 14 residues. CDR1 and CDR2 (germline): SEHNR, FQNEAQ (reference sequence). After removal of 9 bases from V and 4 bases from J, the junction contained 7 bases not matched to a gene.

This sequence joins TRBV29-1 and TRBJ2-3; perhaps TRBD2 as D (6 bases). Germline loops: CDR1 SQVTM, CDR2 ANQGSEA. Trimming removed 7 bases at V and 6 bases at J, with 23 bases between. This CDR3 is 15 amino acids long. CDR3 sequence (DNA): TGCAGCGCGGGGGATCAAGGAGGGACTTTGGATACGCAGTATTTT. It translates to CSAGDQGGTLDTQYF.

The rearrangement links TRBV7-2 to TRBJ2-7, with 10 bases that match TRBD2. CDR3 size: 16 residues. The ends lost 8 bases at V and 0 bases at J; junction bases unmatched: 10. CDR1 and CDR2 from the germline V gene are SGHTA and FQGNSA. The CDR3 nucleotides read TGTGCCAGCTGCGAGCGGGGGGGCGGTAGCTCCTACGAGCAGTACTTC. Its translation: CASCERGGGSSYEQYF.

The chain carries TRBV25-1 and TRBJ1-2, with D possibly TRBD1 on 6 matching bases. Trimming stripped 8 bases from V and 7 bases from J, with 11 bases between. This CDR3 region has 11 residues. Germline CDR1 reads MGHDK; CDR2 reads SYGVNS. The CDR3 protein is CASAQGTGYTF. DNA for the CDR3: TGTGCCAGCGCACAGGGTACTGGCTACACCTTC.

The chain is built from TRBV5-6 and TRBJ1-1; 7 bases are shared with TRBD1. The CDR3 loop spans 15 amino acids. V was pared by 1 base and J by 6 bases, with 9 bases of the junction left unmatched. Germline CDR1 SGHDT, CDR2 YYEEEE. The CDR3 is CASSLNRGLMSEAFF. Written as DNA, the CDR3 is TGTGCCAGCAGCTTGAATAGGGGGCTGATGTCTGAAGCTTTCTTT. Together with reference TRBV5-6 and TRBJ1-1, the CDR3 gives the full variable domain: DAGVTQSPTHLIKTRGQQVTLRCSPKSGHDTVSWYQQALGQGPQFIFQYYEEEERQRGNFPDRFSGHQFPNYSSELNVNALLLGDSALYLCASSLNRGLMSEAFFGQGTRLTVV.